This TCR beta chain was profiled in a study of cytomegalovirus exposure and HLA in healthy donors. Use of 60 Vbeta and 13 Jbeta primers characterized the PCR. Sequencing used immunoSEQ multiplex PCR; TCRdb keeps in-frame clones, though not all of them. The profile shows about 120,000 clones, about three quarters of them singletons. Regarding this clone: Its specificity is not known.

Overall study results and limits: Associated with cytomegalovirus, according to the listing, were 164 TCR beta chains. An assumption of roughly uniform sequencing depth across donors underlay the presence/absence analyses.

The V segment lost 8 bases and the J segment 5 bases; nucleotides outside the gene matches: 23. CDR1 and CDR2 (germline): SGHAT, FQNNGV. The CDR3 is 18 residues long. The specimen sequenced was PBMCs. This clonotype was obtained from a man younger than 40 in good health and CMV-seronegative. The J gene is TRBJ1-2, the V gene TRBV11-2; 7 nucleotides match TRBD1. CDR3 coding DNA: TGTGCCAGCCGAGGCACGACAATTAAACCAGGGACAGTTTATGGCTACACCTTC. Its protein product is CASRGTTIKPGTVYGYTF.